One and the same sample provided the 25 T cell receptor beta chains below, sequenced in a study of vaccination effects on CD4 cells after COVID-19. Their antigens are not known. Assay: immunoSEQ multiplex PCR; the TCRdb copy retains only in-frame clones and omits some. The table has some 14,000 clones, roughly 70% seen once; the top ten hold around 23%. ViraFEST expansion of antigen-specific CD4+ T cells with viral peptide pools preceded sequencing. Scientists isolated CD4+ T cells after a roughly 10-day culture period ended. A PCR test confirmed that the person had SARS-CoV-2 infection between March and December 2020. Subjects were given two BNT162b2 or mRNA-1273 vaccine doses. The starting material was CD4+ T cells from PBMCs cultured with HCoV-NL63 spike peptides, obtained after COVID-19 vaccination. The receptors shown here come from a human donor who had a prior SARS-CoV-2 infection.

This clone was picked up a small number of times. Its ends do not fully match the called genes, so a read error is possible. The chain is built from TRBV7-7 and TRBJ2-2; TRBD2 might be the D (5 bases). Germline values: CDR1 SSHAT, CDR2 FNYEAQ (reference sequence). The CDR3 totals 17 residues. The CDR3 region has the DNA TGTGCTAGCAGCTTAGCGCCATCTCGGGCGAACACCGGGGAGCTGTTTTTT. It specifies CASSLAPSRANTGELFF.

This clone was recorded a few times. The chain recombines TRBV9 with TRBJ2-2; 15 bases map to TRBD2. Germline trimming cut 0 bases from V and 7 bases from J; bases unmatched to any gene: 10. Germline V CDR1 and CDR2: SGDLS, YYNGEE. The CDR3 loop spans 19 amino acids. CDR3 DNA: TGTGCCAGCAGCGTAGTACCCGGACTAGCGGGAGGGCCAGGCGGGGAGCTGTTTTTT. It encodes CASSVVPGLAGGPGGELFF.

A single count supports this clone. The chain couples TRBV15 to TRBJ2-1, with D hard to call. This CDR3 region has 15 residues. Germline CDR1 and CDR2: LNHNV and YYDKDF (reference sequence). Deletions cut 1 base from V and 5 bases from J, with 12 bases between. The CDR3 nucleotides read TGTGCCACCAGCAGAGTTACGGGTCAAAACAATGAGCAGTTCTTC. Translating it yields CATSRVTGQNNEQFF.

V gene TRBV10-3 combines with J gene TRBJ1-3; 9 nucleotides line up with TRBD1. V shed 2 bases and J 0 bases; nucleotides not matched to a gene: 5. The V gene's germline CDR1 is ENHRY and CDR2 SYGVKD. This CDR3 comprises 17 residues. CDR3 sequence: CAISEGGTGSSGNTIYF. Written as DNA, the CDR3 is TGTGCCATCAGTGAGGGGGGGACAGGGTCCTCTGGAAACACCATATATTTT.

The rearrangement joins TRBV5-1 to TRBJ1-2; 9 bases align to TRBD1. This CDR3 comprises 16 residues. CDR1 is SGHRS and CDR2 is YFSETQ in the germline V gene. J was trimmed by 8 bases and V by 5 bases; bases with no gene match: 16. CDR3 in amino acids: CASRLSLQGAVGGYTF. CDR3 bases: TGCGCCAGCAGACTCAGTTTACAGGGGGCGGTAGGAGGCTACACCTTC.

The chain has TRBV28 and TRBJ2-3; D gene uncertain. CDR3 length: 16 amino acids. V was pared by 3 bases and J by 5 bases, with 18 bases between. CDR1 and CDR2 (germline): MDHEN, SYDVKM. This CDR3 reads CASSLLANMGRDTQYF. Here the CDR3 DNA reads TGTGCCAGCAGTTTGTTAGCAAATATGGGAAGAGATACGCAGTATTTT.

This rearrangement joins TRBV15 to TRBJ1-4; D perhaps matches TRBD1 (5 bases). The CDR3 has 14 amino acids. Trimming removed 1 base from V and 8 bases from J, with 11 bases in between. Germline V lookup: CDR1 LNHNV, CDR2 YYDKDF (reference sequence). CDR3 protein: CATSRGMTEEKLFF. CDR3 coding DNA: TGTGCCACCAGCAGAGGAATGACAGAAGAAAAACTGTTTTTT.

V is TRBV2 and J is TRBJ1-2; unclear D gene. CDR1 and CDR2 from the germline V gene are SNHLY and FYNNEI. V was pared by 6 bases and J by 4 bases, with 12 bases between. There are 13 residues in the CDR3. The CDR3: CASSVMTGYGYTF. CDR3 sequence (DNA): TGTGCCAGCAGCGTAATGACGGGCTATGGCTACACCTTC.

This clone was observed once. The CDR3 region has the DNA TGTGCCAGCAGCCCGGGACTAGCGCCCTTCCATGAGCAGTTCTTC. The encoded protein is CASSPGLAPFHEQFF. The chain employs TRBV11-3 and TRBJ2-1, with 10 bases matching TRBD2. The V segment lost 5 bases and the J segment 8 bases; nucleotides outside the gene matches: 9. CDR1 and CDR2 from the germline V gene are SGHNT and YENEEA. There are 15 residues in the CDR3.

This clone has only a few counts. The chain recombines TRBV7-9 with TRBJ1-4; 8 positions agree with TRBD1. Germline trimming cut 5 bases from V and 8 bases from J; bases unmatched to any gene: 7. CDR1 SEHNR and CDR2 FQNEAQ come from the germline V gene (reference sequence). This CDR3 comprises 14 residues. Written as DNA, the CDR3 is TGTGCCAGCAGCCTGGACAGGGTGTACGAAAAACTGTTTTTT. It specifies CASSLDRVYEKLFF.

This chain joins TRBV5-1 and TRBJ2-1; 8 positions match TRBD2. Trimming at V came to 4 bases and at J to 8 bases, leaving 11 bases not matched to a gene. Looked up from germline, CDR1 is SGHRS and CDR2 is YFSETQ. The CDR3 consists of 15 residues. The CDR3 DNA reads as TGCGCCAGCAGCCCCCCCAGCGGGGGAGGAGATGAGCAGTTCTTC. Protein: CASSPPSGGGDEQFF.

The J gene is TRBJ1-2, the V gene TRBV5-5; a weak D match, TRBD1 (5 bases). Per germline, CDR1 SGHKS and CDR2 YYEKEE (reference sequence). With 4 bases removed from V and 8 bases from J, the gap between germline ends came to 18 bases. The CDR3 loop spans 14 amino acids. CDR3 DNA sequence: TGTGCCAGCAGCGAGGGGTCCTCCCGCTGGGGCTACACCTTC. Translation: CASSEGSSRWGYTF.

V is TRBV20-1 and J is TRBJ2-1; tentative D call: TRBD2 (6 bases). Germline V gives CDR1 DFQATT, CDR2 SNEGSKA (reference sequence). V was shortened by 3 bases and J by 5 bases, with 14 bases between the two germline ends. This CDR3 contains 14 residues. CDR3 residues: CSASRLPGDNEQFF. In DNA, the CDR3 is TGCAGTGCTAGTCGGCTACCGGGAGACAATGAGCAGTTCTTC.

CDR3 loop: CASSTSGNGYTF. In DNA form, the CDR3 reads TGTGCCAGTAGTACCTCAGGGAACGGCTACACCTTC. The V call is TRBV19, the J call TRBJ1-2, with a possible D match to TRBD1 (5 bases). Germline V gives CDR1 LNHDA, CDR2 SQIVND (reference sequence). The V end was cut by 4 bases, the J end by 8 bases, with 11 bases between. The CDR3 length is 12 residues.

CDR3 bases: TGTGCCAGCAGCTTAGTCGGGGGACTGGGAGCAGATACGCAGTATTTT. It specifies CASSLVGGLGADTQYF. This chain links TRBV7-9 with TRBJ2-3; a weak D match, TRBD2 (6 bases). This CDR3 is built from 16 residues. The V end was cut by 1 base, the J end by 4 bases, with 15 bases between. Germline CDR1 SEHNR, CDR2 FQNEAQ (reference sequence).

The rearrangement joins TRBV7-3 to TRBJ2-2; 8 bases are shared with TRBD2. The V gene end was trimmed by 5 bases and the J gene end by 0 bases; junction bases not matched to a gene: 11. The germline CDR1 and CDR2 sequences are SGHTA and FQGTGA. CDR3 size: 18 residues. The CDR3 DNA reads as TGTGCCAGCAGCCTCTCGCCGCGGGGGGCTGCGAACACCGGGGAGCTGTTTTTT. Translation gives CASSLSPRGAANTGELFF. Full variable domain (outside the CDR3, taken from reference TRBV7-3 and TRBJ2-2): GAGVSQTPSNKVTEKGKYVELRCDPISGHTALYWYRQSLGQGPEFLIYFQGTGAADDSGLPNDRFFAVRPEGSVSTLKIQRTERGDSAVYLCASSLSPRGAANTGELFFGEGSRLTVL.

This clone was counted once. The chain employs TRBV18 and TRBJ1-4; TRBD1 is a possible D gene (6 bases). The CDR3 loop spans 15 amino acids. Per germline, CDR1 KGHSH and CDR2 LQKENI. Trimming removed 4 bases from V and 7 bases from J, with 16 bases in between. The chain's CDR3 is CASSQQGRGAEKLFF. The CDR3 DNA is TGTGCCAGCTCACAGCAGGGGAGAGGGGCTGAAAAACTGTTTTTT.

V usage is TRBV7-6 and J usage is TRBJ2-2; 7 bases agree with TRBD2. This CDR3 spans 17 amino acids. Germline V gene lookup returns CDR1 SGHVS and CDR2 FNYEAQ. With 2 bases clipped from V and 4 bases from J, the junction kept 10 bases outside the gene matches. For the CDR3, the DNA is TGTGCCAGCAGCTTACGTCTGGCGGGAGATGGCACCGGGGAGCTGTTTTTT. Translating it yields CASSLRLAGDGTGELFF.

The chain joins TRBV2 to TRBJ1-1; D is uncertain. There are 14 residues in the CDR3. Per the germline V gene, CDR1 is SNHLY and CDR2 is FYNNEI. V was clipped by 6 bases and J by 7 bases, with 18 bases between them. CDR3 nucleotides: TGTGCCAGCAGCGATCAAGCCGCGCGTCTTGAAGCTTTCTTT. This codes for CASSDQAARLEAFF.

The V call is TRBV18, the J call TRBJ1-3; D not resolved. From germline, CDR1 is KGHSH and CDR2 LQKENI. Trimming left V 0 bases short and J 4 bases short, with 4 bases between. The CDR3 totals 13 residues. The CDR3 is CASSPPAGNTIYF. Written as DNA, the CDR3 is TGTGCCAGCTCACCACCGGCGGGAAACACCATATATTTT.

The rearrangement links TRBV2 to TRBJ2-7; D not resolved. The CDR3 has 14 amino acids. Trimming removed 6 bases at V and 0 bases at J, with 12 bases between. The germline gives CDR1 SNHLY, CDR2 FYNNEI. The CDR3 nucleotides read TGTGCCAGCAGAAGGCAGCCTAACTCCTACGAGCAGTACTTC. This codes for CASRRQPNSYEQYF.

V usage is TRBV7-2 and J usage is TRBJ2-1, with 11 nucleotides matching TRBD2. The CDR3 extends over 15 amino acids. V was pared by 6 bases and J by 8 bases, with 9 bases of the junction left unmatched. The germline V gene encodes CDR1 SGHTA and CDR2 FQGNSA. The CDR3 DNA sequence: TGTGCCAGCAGTTTTAGCGGGGGGGCATTTTATGAGCAGTTCTTC. It encodes CASSFSGGAFYEQFF.

V usage is TRBV11-2 and J usage is TRBJ2-2; 9 nucleotides align to TRBD1. The ends lost 5 bases at V and 1 base at J; junction bases unmatched: 2. Germline values: CDR1 SGHAT, CDR2 FQNNGV. This CDR3 is built from 15 residues. The CDR3 loop is CASSGTGKNTGELFF. CDR3 sequence (DNA): TGTGCCAGCAGCGGGACAGGGAAGAACACCGGGGAGCTGTTTTTT.

The chain is built from TRBV5-4 and TRBJ2-1; 7 nucleotides agree with TRBD1. The V gene's germline CDR1 is SGHNT and CDR2 YYREEE (reference sequence). There are 15 residues in the CDR3. V lost 3 bases, J lost 4 bases, and 7 bases stayed unmatched. CDR3 loop: CASSSWDRVYNEQFF. Here the CDR3 DNA reads TGTGCCAGCAGCTCCTGGGACAGAGTGTACAATGAGCAGTTCTTC.

DNA for the CDR3: TGTGCCAGCAGCCAAGACCCTGCGACCTCCTACGAGCAGTACTTC. This codes for CASSQDPATSYEQYF. The J gene is TRBJ2-7, the V gene TRBV3-1 (or the pseudogene TRBV3-2); D is unresolved. This CDR3 contains 15 residues. With 0 bases removed from V and 0 bases from J, the gap between germline ends came to 9 bases. Germline CDR1 and CDR2: LGHDT and YNNKEL (reference sequence).